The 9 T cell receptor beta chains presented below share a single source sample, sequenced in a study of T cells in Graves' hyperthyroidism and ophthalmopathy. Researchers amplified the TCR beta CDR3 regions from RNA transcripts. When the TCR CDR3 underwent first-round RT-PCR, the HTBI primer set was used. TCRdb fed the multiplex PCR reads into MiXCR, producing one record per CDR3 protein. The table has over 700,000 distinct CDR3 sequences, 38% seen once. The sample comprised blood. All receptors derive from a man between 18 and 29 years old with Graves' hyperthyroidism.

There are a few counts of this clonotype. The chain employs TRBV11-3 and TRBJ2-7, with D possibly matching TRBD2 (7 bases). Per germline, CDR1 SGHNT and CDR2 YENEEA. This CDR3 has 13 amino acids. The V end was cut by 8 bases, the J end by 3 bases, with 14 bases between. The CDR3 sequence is CASRAGHIYEQYF. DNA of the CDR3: TGTGCCAGCCGAGCGGGACACATCTACGAGCAGTACTTC.

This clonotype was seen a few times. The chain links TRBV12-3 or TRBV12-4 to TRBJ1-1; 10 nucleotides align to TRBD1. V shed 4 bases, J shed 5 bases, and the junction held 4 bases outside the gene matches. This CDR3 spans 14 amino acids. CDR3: CASSWDRGETEAFF. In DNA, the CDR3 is TGTGCCAGCAGTTGGGACAGGGGAGAGACTGAAGCTTTCTTT.

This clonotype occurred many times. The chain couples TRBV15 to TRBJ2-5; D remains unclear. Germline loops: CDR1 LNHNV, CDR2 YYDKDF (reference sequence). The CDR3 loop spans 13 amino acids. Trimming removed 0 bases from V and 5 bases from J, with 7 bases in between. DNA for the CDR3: TGTGCCACCAGCAGAGATCGGGTCGAGACCCAGTACTTC. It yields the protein CATSRDRVETQYF.

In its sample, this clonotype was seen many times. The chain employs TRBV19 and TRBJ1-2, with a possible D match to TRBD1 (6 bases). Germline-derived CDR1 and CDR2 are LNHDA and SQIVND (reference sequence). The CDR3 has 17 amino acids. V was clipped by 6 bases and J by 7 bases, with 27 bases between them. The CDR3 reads CASSPSPGPQGQLGYTF. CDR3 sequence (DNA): TGTGCCAGTAGCCCAAGCCCGGGTCCTCAGGGGCAACTTGGCTACACCTTC.

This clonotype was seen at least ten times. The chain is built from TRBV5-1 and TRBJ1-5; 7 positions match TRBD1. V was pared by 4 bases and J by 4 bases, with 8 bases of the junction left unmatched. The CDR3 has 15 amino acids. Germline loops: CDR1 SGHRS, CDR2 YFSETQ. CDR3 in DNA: TGCGCCAGCAGCCCAGGGACAGTCTGGAATCAGCCCCAGCATTTT. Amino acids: CASSPGTVWNQPQHF.

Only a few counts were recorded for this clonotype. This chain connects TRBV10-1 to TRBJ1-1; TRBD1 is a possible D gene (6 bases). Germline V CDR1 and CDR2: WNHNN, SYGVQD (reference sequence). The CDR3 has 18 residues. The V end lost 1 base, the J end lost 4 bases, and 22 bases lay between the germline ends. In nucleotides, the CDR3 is TGCGCCAGCAGTGAGTGGGGGCTAGGGGAGACCCCTTTCACTGAAGCTTTCTTT. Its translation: CASSEWGLGETPFTEAFF.

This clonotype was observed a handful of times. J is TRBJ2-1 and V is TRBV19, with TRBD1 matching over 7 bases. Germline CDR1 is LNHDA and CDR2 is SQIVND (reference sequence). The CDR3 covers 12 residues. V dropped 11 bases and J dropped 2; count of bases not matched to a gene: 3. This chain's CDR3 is CAVTGAYNEQFF. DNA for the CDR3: TGTGCCGTAACAGGGGCCTACAATGAGCAGTTCTTC.

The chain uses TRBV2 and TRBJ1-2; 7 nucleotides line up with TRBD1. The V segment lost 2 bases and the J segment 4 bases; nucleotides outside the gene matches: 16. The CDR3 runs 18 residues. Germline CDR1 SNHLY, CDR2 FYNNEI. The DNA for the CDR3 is TGTGCCAGCAGTGAACTAGGGGGCGCGACGCACGCGCGCTATGGCTACACCTTC. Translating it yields CASSELGGATHARYGYTF.

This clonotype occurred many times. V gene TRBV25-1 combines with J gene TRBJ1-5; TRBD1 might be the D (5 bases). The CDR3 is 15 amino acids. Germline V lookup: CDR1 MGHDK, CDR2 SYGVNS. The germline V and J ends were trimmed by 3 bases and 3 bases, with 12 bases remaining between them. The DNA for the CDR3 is TGTGCCAGCAGTGATTTGTCGGACACCAATCAGCCCCAGCATTTT. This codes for CASSDLSDTNQPQHF.